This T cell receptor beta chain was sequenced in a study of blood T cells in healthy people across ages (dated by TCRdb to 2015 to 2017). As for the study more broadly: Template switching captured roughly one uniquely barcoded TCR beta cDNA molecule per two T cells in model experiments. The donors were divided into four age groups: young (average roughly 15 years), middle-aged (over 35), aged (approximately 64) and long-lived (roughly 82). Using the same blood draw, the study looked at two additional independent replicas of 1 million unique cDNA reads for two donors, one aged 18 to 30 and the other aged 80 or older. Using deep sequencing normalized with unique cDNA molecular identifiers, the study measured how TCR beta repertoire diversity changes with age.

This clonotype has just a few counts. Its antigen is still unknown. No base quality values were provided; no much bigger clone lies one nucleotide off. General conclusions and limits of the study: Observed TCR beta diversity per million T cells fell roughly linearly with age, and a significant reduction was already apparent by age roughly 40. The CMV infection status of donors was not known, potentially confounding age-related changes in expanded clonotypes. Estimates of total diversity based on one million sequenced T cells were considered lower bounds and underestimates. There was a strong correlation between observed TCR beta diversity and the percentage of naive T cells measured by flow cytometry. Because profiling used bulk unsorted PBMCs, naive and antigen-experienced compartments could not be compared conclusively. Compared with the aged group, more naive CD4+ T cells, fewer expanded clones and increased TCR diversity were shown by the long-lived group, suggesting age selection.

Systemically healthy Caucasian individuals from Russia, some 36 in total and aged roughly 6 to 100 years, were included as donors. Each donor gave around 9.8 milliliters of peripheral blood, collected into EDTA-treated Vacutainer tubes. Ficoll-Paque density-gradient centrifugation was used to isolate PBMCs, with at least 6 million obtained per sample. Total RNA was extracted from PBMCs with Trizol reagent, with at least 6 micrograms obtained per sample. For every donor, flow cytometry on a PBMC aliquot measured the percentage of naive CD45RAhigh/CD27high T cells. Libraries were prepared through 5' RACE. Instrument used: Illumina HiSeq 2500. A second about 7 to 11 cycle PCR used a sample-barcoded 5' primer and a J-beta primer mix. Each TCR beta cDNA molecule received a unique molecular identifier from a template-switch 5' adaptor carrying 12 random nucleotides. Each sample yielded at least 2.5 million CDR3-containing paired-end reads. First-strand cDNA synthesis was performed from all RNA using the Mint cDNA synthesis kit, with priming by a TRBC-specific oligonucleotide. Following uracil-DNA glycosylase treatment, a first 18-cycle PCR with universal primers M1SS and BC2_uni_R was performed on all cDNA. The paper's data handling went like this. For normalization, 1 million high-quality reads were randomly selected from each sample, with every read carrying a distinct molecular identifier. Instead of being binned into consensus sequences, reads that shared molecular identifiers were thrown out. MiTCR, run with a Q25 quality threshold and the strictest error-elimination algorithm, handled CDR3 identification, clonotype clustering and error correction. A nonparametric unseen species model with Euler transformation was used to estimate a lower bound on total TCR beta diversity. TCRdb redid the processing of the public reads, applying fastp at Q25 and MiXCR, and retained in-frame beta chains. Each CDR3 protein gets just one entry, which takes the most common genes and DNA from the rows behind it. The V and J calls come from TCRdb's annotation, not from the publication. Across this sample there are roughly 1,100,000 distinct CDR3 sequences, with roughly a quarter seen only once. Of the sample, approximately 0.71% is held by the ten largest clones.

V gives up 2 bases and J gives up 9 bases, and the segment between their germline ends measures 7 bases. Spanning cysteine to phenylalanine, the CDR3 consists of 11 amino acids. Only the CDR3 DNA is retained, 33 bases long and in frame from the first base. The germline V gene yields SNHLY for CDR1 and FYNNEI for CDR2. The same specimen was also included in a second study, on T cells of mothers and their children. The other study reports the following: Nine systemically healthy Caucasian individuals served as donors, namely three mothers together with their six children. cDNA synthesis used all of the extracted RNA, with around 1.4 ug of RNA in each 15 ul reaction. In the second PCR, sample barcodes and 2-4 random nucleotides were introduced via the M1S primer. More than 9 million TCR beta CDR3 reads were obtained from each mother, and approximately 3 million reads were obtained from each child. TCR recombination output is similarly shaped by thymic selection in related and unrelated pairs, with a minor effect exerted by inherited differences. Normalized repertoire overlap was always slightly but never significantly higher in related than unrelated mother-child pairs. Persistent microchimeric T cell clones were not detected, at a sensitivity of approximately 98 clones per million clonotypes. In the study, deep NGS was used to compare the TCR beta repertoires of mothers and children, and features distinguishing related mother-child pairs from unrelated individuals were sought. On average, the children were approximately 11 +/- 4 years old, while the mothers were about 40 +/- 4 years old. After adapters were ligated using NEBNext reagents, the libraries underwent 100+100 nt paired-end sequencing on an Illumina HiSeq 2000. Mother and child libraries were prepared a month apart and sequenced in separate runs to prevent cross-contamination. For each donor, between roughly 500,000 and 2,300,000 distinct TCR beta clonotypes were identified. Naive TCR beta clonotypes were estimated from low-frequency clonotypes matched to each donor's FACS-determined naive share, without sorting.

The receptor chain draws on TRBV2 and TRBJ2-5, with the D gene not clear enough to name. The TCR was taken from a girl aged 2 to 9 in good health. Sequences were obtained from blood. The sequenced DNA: TGTGCCAGCAGTGAATTCGAGGCCCAGTACTTC. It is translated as CASSEFEAQYF. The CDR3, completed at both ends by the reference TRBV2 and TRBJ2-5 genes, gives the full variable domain EPEVTQTPSHQVTQMGQEVILRCVPISNHLYFYWYRQILGQKVEFLVSFYNNEISEKSEIFDDQFSVERPDGSNFTLKIRSTKLEDSAMYFCASSEFEAQYFGPGTRLLVL.